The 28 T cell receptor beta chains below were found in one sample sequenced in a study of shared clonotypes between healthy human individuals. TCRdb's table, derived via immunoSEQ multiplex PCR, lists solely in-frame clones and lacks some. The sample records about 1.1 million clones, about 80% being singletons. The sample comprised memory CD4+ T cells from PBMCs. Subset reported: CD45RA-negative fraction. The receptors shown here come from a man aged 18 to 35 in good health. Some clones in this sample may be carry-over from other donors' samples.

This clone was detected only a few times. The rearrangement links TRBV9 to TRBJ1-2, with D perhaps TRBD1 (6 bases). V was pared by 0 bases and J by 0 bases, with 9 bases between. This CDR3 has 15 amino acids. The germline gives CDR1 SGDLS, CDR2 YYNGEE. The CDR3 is CASSVGTGTNYGYTF. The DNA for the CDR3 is TGTGCCAGCAGCGTAGGCACAGGGACTAACTATGGCTACACCTTC.

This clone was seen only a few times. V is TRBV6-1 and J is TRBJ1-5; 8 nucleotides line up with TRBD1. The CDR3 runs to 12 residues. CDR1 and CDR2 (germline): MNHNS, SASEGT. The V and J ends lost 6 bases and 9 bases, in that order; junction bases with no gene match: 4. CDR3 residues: CASSETGGPQHF. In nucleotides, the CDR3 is TGTGCCAGCAGCGAAACAGGGGGGCCCCAGCATTTT.

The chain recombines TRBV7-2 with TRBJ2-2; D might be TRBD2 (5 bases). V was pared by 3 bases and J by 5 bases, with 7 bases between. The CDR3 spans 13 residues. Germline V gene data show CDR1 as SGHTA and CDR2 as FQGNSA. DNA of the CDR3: TGTGCCAGCAGCTTCGGACTGACCGGGGAGCTGTTTTTT. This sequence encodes CASSFGLTGELFF.

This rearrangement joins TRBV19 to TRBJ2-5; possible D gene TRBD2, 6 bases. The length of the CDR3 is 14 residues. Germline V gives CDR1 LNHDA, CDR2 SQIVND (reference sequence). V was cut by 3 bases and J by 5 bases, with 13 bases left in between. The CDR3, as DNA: TGTGCCAGTAGTATGTATTCAGGGAGGGAGACCCAGTACTTC. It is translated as CASSMYSGRETQYF. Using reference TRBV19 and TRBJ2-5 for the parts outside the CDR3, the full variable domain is DGGITQSPKYLFRKEGQNVTLSCEQNLNHDAMYWYRQDPGQGLRLIYYSQIVNDFQKGDIAEGYSVSREKKESFPLTVTSAQKNPTAFYLCASSMYSGRETQYFGPGTRLLVL.

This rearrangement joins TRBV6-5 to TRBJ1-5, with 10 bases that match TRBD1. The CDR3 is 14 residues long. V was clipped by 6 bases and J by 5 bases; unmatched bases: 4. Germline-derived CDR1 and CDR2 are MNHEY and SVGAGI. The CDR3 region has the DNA TGTGCCAGCAGCCCGGACAGGGGGTATCAGCCCCAGCATTTT. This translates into CASSPDRGYQPQHF.

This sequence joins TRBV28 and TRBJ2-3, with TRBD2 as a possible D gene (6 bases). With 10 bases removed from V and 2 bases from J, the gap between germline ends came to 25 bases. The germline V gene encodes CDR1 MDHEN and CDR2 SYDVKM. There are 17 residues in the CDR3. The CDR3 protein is CATLAPGGSPLTDTQYF. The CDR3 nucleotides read TGTGCCACGTTGGCGCCCGGGGGATCCCCTCTCACAGATACGCAGTATTTT.

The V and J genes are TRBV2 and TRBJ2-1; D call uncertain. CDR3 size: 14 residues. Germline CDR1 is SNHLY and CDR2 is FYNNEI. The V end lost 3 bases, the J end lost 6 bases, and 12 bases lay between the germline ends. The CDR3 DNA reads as TGTGCCAGCAGTGAGTGGCTATCGATCAATGAGCAGTTCTTC. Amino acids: CASSEWLSINEQFF.

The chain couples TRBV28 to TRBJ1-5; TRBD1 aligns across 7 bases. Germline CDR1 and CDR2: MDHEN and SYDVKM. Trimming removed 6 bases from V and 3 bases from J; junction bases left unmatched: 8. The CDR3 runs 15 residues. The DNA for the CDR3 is TGTGCCAGCAGATCAACAGGGGTTAACAATCAGCCCCAGCATTTT. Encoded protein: CASRSTGVNNQPQHF.

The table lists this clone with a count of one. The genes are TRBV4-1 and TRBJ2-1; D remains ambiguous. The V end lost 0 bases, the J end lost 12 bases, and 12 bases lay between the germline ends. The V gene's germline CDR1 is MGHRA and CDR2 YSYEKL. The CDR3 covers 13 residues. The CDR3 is CASSQDPGKLQFF. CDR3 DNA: TGCGCCAGCAGCCAAGATCCCGGTAAATTGCAGTTCTTC.

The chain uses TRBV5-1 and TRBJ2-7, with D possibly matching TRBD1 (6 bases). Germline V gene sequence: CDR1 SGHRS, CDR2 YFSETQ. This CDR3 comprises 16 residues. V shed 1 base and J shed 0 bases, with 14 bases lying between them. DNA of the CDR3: TGCGCCAGCAGCTTGACCGGGACATCGAGCTCCTACGAGCAGTACTTC. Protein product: CASSLTGTSSSYEQYF.

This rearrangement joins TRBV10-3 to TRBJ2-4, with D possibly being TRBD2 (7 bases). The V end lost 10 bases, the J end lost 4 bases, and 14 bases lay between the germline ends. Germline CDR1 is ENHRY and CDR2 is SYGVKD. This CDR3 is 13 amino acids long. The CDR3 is CATGEGTKNIQYF. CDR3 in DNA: TGTGCCACCGGGGAGGGGACAAAAAACATTCAGTACTTC.

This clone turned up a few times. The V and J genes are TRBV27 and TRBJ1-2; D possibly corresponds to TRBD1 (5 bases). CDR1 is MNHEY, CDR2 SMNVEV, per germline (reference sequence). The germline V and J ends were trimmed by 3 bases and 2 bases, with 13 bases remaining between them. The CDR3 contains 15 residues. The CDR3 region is CASSFWGRKNYGYTF. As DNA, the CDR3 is TGTGCCAGCAGTTTTTGGGGCAGGAAAAACTATGGCTACACCTTC.

This chain's CDR3 is CASSPRQASNQPQHF. As DNA, the CDR3 is TGTGCCAGCTCACCCCGACAGGCTAGCAATCAGCCCCAGCATTTT. The chain uses TRBV18 and TRBJ1-5, with D maybe TRBD1 (6 bases). CDR1 is KGHSH, CDR2 LQKENI, per germline. The CDR3 length is 15 residues. Deletions cut 3 bases from V and 0 bases from J, with 9 bases between.

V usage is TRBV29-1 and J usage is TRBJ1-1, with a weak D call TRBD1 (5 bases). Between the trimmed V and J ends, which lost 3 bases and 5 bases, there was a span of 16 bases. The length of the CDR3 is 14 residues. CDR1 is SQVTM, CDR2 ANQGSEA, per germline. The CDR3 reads CSVEWGGTGTEAFF. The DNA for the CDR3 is TGCAGCGTTGAGTGGGGGGGAACGGGAACTGAAGCTTTCTTT.

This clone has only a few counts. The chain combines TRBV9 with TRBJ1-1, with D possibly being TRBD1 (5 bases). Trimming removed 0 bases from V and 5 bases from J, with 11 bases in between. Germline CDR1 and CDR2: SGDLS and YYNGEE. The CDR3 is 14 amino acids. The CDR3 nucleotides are TGTGCCAGCAGCGTAGCGGGGCTCGGGACTGAAGCTTTCTTT. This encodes CASSVAGLGTEAFF. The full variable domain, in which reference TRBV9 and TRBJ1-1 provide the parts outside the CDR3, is DSGVTQTPKHLITATGQRVTLRCSPRSGDLSVYWYQQSLDQGLQFLIQYYNGEERAKGNILERFSAQQFPDLHSELNLSSLELGDSALYFCASSVAGLGTEAFFGQGTRLTVV.

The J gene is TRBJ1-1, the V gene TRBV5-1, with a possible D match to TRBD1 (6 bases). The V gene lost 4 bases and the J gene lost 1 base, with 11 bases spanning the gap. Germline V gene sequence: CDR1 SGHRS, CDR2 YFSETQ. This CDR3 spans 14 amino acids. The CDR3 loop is CASSTQGGNTEAFF. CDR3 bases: TGCGCCAGCAGCACACAGGGAGGGAACACTGAAGCTTTCTTT.

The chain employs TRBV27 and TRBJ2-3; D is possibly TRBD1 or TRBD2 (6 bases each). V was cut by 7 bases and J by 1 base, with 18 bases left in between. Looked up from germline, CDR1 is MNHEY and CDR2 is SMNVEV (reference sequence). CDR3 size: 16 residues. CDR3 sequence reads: CASTLLGGWGTDTQYF. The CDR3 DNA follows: TGTGCCAGCACCCTACTCGGGGGCTGGGGCACAGATACGCAGTATTTT.

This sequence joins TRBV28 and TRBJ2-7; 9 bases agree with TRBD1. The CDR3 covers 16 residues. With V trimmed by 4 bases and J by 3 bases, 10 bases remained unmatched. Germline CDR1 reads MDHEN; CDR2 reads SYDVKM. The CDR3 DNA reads TGTGCCAGCAGTTCTCTTTGGGGACAGGGTCTCTACGAGCAGTACTTC. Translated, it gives CASSSLWGQGLYEQYF.

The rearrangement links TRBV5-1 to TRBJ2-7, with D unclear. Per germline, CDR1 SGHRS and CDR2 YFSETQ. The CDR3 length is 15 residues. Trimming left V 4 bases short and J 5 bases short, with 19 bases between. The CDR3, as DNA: TGCGCCAGCAGCCGCCACCCAACAATCGCGAACGAGCAGTACTTC. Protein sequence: CASSRHPTIANEQYF. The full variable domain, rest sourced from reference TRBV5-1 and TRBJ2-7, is KAGVTQTPRYLIKTRGQQVTLSCSPISGHRSVSWYQQTPGQGLQFLFEYFSETQRNKGNFPGRFSGRQFSNSRSEMNVSTLELGDSALYLCASSRHPTIANEQYFGPGTRLTVT.

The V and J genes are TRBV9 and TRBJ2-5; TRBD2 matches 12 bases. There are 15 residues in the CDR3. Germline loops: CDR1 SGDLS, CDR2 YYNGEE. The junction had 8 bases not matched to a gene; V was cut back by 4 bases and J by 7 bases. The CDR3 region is CASSPPSSGGGTQYF. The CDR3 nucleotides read TGTGCCAGCAGCCCACCCTCTAGCGGGGGGGGGACCCAGTACTTC. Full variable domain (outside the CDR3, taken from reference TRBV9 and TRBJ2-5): DSGVTQTPKHLITATGQRVTLRCSPRSGDLSVYWYQQSLDQGLQFLIQYYNGEERAKGNILERFSAQQFPDLHSELNLSSLELGDSALYFCASSPPSSGGGTQYFGPGTRLLVL.

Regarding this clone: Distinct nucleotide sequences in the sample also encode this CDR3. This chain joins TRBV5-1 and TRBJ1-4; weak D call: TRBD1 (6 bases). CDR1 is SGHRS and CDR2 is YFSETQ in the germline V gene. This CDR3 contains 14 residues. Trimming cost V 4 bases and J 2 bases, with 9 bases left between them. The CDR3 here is CASSTGQTNEKLFF. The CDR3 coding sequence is TGCGCCAGCAGCACAGGACAGACTAATGAAAAACTGTTTTTT.

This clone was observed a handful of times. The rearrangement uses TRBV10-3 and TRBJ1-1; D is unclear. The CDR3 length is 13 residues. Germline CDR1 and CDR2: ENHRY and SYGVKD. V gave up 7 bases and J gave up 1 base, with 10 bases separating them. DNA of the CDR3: TGTGCCATCACAGGTGTACAGAACACTGAAGCTTTCTTT. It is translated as CAITGVQNTEAFF.

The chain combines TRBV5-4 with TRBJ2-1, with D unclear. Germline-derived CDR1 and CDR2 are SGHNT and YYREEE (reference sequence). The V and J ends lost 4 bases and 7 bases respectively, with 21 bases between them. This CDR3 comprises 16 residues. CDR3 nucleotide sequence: TGTGCCAGCAGCCCCCAGCGCGTACATTTGGGGAATGAGCAGTTCTTC. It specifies CASSPQRVHLGNEQFF.

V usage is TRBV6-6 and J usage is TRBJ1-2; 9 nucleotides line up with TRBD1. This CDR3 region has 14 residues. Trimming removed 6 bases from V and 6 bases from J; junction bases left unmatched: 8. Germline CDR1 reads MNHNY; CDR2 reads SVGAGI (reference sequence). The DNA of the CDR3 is TGTGCCAGCAGATCAACAACAGGGGGCGATGGCTACACCTTC. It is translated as CASRSTTGGDGYTF.

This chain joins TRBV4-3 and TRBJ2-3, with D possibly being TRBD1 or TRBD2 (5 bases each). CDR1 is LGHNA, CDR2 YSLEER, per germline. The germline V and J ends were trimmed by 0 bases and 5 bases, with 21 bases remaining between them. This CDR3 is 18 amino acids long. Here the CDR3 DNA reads TGCGCCAGCAGCCAAGATCGCCCCGGGACCCATGGTAGAGATACGCAGTATTTT. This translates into CASSQDRPGTHGRDTQYF.

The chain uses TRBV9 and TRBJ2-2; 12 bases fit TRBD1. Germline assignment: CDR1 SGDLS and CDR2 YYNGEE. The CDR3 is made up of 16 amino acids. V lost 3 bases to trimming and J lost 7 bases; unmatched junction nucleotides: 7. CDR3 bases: TGTGCCAGCAGCGCCCGGGACAGGGGGCCCGGCGGGGAGCTGTTTTTT. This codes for CASSARDRGPGGELFF. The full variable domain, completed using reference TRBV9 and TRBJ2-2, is DSGVTQTPKHLITATGQRVTLRCSPRSGDLSVYWYQQSLDQGLQFLIQYYNGEERAKGNILERFSAQQFPDLHSELNLSSLELGDSALYFCASSARDRGPGGELFFGEGSRLTVL.

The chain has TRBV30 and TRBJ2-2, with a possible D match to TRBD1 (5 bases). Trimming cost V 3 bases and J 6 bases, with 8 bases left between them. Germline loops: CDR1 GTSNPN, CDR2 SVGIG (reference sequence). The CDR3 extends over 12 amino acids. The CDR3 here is CAWSRVAGELFF. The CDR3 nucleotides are TGTGCCTGGAGCAGGGTGGCCGGGGAGCTGTTTTTT.

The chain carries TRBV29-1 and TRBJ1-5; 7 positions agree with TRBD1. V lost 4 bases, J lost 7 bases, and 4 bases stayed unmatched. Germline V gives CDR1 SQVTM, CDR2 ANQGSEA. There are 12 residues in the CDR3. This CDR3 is CSVGGGGQPQHF. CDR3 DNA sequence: TGCAGCGTTGGAGGGGGCGGACAGCCCCAGCATTTT. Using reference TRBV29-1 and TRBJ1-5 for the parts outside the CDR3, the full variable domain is SAVISQKPSRDICQRGTSLTIQCQVDSQVTMMFWYRQQPGQSLTLIATANQGSEATYESGFVIDKFPISRPNLTFSTLTVSNMSPEDSSIYLCSVGGGGQPQHFGDGTRLSIL.